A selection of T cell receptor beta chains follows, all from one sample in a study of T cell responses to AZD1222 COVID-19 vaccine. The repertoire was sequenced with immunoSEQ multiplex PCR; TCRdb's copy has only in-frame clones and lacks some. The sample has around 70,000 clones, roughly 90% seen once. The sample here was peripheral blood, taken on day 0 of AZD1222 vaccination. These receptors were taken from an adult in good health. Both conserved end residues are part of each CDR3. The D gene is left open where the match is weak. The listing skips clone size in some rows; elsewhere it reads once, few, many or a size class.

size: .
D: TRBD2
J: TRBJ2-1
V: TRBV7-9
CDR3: CASVLAGGVHEQFF
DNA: TGTGCCAGCGTCCTAGCGGGAGGAGTCCATGAGCAGTTCTTC

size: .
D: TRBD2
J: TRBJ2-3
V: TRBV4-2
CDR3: CASSQDSLLAVSTDTQYF
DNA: TGTGCCAGCAGCCAAGATAGCTTACTAGCGGTCAGCACAGATACGCAGTATTTT

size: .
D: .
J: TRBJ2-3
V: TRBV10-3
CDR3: CAISDSAAKNTDTQYF
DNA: TGTGCCATCAGTGATTCGGCAGCTAAGAACACAGATACGCAGTATTTT

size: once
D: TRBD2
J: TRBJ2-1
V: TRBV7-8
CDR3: CASSLAMLGGRIYNEQFF
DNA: TGTGCCAGCAGCTTAGCGATGTTGGGCGGGAGAATCTACAATGAGCAGTTCTTC

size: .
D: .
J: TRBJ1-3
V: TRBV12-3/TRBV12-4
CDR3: CASSQSQGNTIYF
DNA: TGTGCCAGCAGTCAGTCTCAAGGAAACACCATATATTTT

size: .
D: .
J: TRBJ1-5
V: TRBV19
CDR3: CASSRWYNSNQPQHF
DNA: TGTGCCAGTAGCCGGTGGTATAATAGCAATCAGCCCCAGCATTTT

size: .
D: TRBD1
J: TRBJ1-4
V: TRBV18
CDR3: CASSPSGTGNEKLFF
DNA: TGTGCCAGCTCACCTTCCGGGACAGGGAATGAAAAACTGTTTTTT

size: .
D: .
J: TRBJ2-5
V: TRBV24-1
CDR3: CATSDFAGTQETQYF
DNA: TGTGCCACCAGTGATTTCGCGGGAACCCAAGAGACCCAGTACTTC

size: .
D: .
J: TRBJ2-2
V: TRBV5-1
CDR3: CASSLALEAGELFF
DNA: TGCGCCAGCAGCTTGGCGCTTGAGGCCGGGGAGCTGTTTTTT

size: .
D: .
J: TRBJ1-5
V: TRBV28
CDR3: CASSGDRNQPQHF
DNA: TGTGCCAGCAGCGGGGATCGCAATCAGCCCCAGCATTTT

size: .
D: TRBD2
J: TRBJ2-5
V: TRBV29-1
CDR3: CSGGLAGRKETQYF
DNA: TGCAGCGGTGGACTAGCGGGGAGAAAAGAGACCCAGTACTTC

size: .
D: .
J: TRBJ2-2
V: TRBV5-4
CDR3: CASSLGASANTGELFF
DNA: TGTGCCAGCAGCTTGGGGGCATCCGCGAACACCGGGGAGCTGTTTTTT

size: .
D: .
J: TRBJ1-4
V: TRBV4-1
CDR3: CASSQGGGSTNEKLFF
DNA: TGCGCCAGCAGCCAGGGCGGGGGTTCAACTAATGAAAAACTGTTTTTT

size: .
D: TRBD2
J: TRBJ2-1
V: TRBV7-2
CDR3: CASSLDGLAGGEGEQFF
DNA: TGTGCCAGCAGCTTAGATGGACTAGCGGGAGGAGAAGGTGAGCAGTTCTTC

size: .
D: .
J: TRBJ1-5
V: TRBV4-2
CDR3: CASSPLGRGDNQPQHF
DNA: TGTGCCAGCAGCCCCTTGGGGAGGGGGGATAATCAGCCCCAGCATTTT

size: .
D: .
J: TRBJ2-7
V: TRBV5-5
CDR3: CASSFSSGVNPYEQYF
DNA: TGTGCCAGCAGCTTTTCATCCGGGGTTAACCCCTACGAGCAGTACTTC

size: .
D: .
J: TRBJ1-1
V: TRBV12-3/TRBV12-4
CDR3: CASRTGSATEAFF
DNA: TGTGCCAGCAGGACCGGTAGCGCAACTGAAGCTTTCTTT

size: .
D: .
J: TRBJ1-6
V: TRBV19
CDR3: CASSIELIDSPLHF
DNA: TGTGCCAGTAGTATAGAGCTCATAGATTCACCCCTCCACTTT

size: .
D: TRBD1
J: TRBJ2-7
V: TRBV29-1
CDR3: CSAFGTESSYEQYF
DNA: TGCAGCGCGTTTGGGACAGAGAGCTCCTACGAGCAGTACTTC

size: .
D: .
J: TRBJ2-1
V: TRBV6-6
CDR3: CASSSTGGEGVNEQFF
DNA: TGTGCCAGCAGTTCTACAGGGGGGGAGGGCGTAAATGAGCAGTTCTTC

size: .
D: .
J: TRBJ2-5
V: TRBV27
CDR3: CASSFSRDPGGSQRTQYF
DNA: TGTGCCAGCAGTTTCTCTAGGGATCCTGGCGGCTCACAAAGGACCCAGTACTTC

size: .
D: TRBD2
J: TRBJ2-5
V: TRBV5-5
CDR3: CASSYLAGGGETQYF
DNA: TGTGCCAGCAGCTATCTAGCGGGGGGTGGGGAGACCCAGTACTTC

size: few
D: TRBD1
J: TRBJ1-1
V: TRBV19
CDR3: CASSIGWDSSTEAFF
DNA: TGTGCCAGTAGTATTGGTTGGGACAGCAGCACTGAAGCTTTCTTT

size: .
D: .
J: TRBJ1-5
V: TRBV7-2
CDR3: CASSLGQGNQPQHF
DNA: TGTGCCAGCAGCTTAGGACAGGGCAATCAGCCCCAGCATTTT

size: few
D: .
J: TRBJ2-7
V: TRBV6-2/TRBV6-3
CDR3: CASSYLEGPAYEQYF
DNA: TGTGCCAGCAGTTACCTAGAGGGCCCAGCCTACGAGCAGTACTTC

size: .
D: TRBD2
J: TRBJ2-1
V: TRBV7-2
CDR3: CASGGGRSYNEQFF
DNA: TGTGCCAGCGGCGGGGGGCGCTCCTACAATGAGCAGTTCTTC

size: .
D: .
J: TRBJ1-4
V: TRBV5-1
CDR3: CASSFAGGNEKLFF
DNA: TGCGCCAGCAGCTTTGCCGGGGGGAATGAAAAACTGTTTTTT

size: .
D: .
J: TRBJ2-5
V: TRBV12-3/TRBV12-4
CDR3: CASQGVQETQYF
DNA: TGTGCCAGTCAGGGAGTCCAAGAGACCCAGTACTTC

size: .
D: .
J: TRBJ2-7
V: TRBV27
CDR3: CASTPDPWGSHEQYF
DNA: TGTGCCAGCACCCCGGACCCTTGGGGGAGCCACGAGCAGTACTTC

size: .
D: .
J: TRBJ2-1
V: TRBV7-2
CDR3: CASSSPSGDYNEQFF
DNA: TGTGCCAGCAGCTCGCCTTCGGGAGACTACAATGAGCAGTTCTTC

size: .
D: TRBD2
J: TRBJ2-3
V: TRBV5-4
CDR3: CASSSGLAGTDTQYF
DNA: TGTGCCAGCAGCTCCGGACTAGCGGGGACAGATACGCAGTATTTT

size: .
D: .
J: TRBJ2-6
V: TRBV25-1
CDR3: CASSPRISGANVLTF
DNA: TGTGCCAGCAGCCCCCGGATCTCTGGGGCCAACGTCCTGACTTTC

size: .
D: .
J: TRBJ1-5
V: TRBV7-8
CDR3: CASISNHEGNQPQHF
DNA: TGTGCCAGCATCTCTAACCATGAGGGCAATCAGCCCCAGCATTTT

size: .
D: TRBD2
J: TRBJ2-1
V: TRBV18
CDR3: CASSRIAGGSDEQFF
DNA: TGTGCCAGCTCAAGGATAGCGGGAGGGTCGGATGAGCAGTTCTTC

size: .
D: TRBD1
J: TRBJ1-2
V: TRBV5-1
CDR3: CASSSGGDYGYTF
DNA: TGCGCCAGCAGCTCAGGGGGCGACTATGGCTACACCTTC

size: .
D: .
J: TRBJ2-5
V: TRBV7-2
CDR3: CASSLDGVSQYF
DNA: TGTGCCAGCAGCTTAGACGGGGTGAGCCAGTACTTC

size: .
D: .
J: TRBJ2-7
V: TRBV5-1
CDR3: CASSLFSRGSSYEQYF
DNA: TGCGCCAGCAGCTTGTTCAGCCGGGGTAGCTCCTACGAGCAGTACTTC

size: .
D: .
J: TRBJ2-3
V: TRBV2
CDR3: CASRELAQGADTQYF
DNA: TGTGCCAGCAGGGAACTAGCTCAGGGGGCAGATACGCAGTATTTT

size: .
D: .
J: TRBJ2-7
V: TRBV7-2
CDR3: CASSLEGPSPNEQYF
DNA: TGTGCCAGCAGCTTAGAGGGGCCTTCTCCCAACGAGCAGTACTTC

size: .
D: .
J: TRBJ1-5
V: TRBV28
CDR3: CASSLYVSNQPQHF
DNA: TGTGCCAGCAGTTTATACGTCAGCAATCAGCCCCAGCATTTT

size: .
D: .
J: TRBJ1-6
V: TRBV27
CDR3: CASSVRGSYNSPLHF
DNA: TGTGCCAGCAGTGTGCGGGGCTCCTATAATTCACCCCTCCACTTT

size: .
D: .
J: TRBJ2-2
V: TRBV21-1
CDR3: CASSKDSGKNTGELFF
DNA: TGTGCCAGCAGCAAAGATTCCGGGAAGAACACCGGGGAGCTGTTTTTT

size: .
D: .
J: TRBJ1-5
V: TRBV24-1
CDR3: CATMGQGRNQPQHF
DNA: TGTGCCACCATGGGGCAGGGTCGCAATCAGCCCCAGCATTTT

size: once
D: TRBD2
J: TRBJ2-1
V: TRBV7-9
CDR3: CASSLAGTTYNEQFF
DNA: TGTGCCAGCAGCTTAGCCGGGACTACCTACAATGAGCAGTTCTTC

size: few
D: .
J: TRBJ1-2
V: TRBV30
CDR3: CAWSALREGYTF
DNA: TGTGCCTGGAGTGCCCTTAGGGAGGGCTACACCTTC

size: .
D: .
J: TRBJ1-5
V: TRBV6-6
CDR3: CASSYFWEQPQHF
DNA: TGTGCCAGCAGTTACTTTTGGGAACAGCCCCAGCATTTT